This entry lists 30 T cell receptor beta chains sequenced from one sample in a study of blood T cell repertoires in COVID-19. The protocol was immunoSEQ multiplex PCR, while the TCRdb copy is restricted to in-frame clones and leaves out a portion. The repertoire holds roughly 310,000 clones, with roughly 90% as singletons. The specimen was peripheral blood. The receptor source for this set is a woman between 25 and 40 years old with COVID-19, enrolled during active disease.

The chain employs TRBV6-5 and TRBJ2-7, with a tentative D call TRBD2 (5 bases). The CDR3 totals 12 residues. The germline CDR1 and CDR2 sequences are MNHEY and SVGAGI. V was trimmed by 2 bases and J by 6 bases, leaving 8 bases between them. CDR3 DNA sequence: TGTGCCAGCAGTTACGAGGACTTCGAGCAGTACTTC. Protein product: CASSYEDFEQYF.

This sequence joins TRBV5-1 and TRBJ2-3, with 7 bases identical to TRBD1. The V gene end was trimmed by 2 bases and the J gene end by 4 bases; junction bases not matched to a gene: 7. Germline V gives CDR1 SGHRS, CDR2 YFSETQ. The CDR3 runs to 15 residues. The CDR3 DNA reads as TGCGCCAGCAGCTTAACAGGGGACGGTCCAGATACGCAGTATTTT. Amino acid sequence: CASSLTGDGPDTQYF.

The chain is built from TRBV18 and TRBJ2-7; TRBD2 might be the D (6 bases). CDR3 size: 14 residues. Between the trimmed V and J ends, which lost 3 bases and 2 bases, there was a span of 11 bases. In germline, CDR1 is KGHSH, CDR2 LQKENI. The CDR3 sequence is CASSPGGGTYEQYF. The CDR3 bases are TGTGCCAGCTCACCGGGGGGTGGAACCTACGAGCAGTACTTC.

V and J are TRBV3-1 (or the pseudogene TRBV3-2) and TRBJ2-3; perhaps TRBD2 as D (6 bases). This CDR3 contains 12 residues. Germline CDR1 is LGHDT and CDR2 is YNNKEL (reference sequence). V was shortened by 2 bases and J by 9 bases, with 9 bases between the two germline ends. The CDR3 coding sequence is TGTGCCAGCAGCCAAACGGGAGCGACGCAGTATTTT. Translating it yields CASSQTGATQYF.

V gene TRBV2 combines with J gene TRBJ1-2, with 9 bases fitting TRBD1. CDR3 length equals 18 residues. The J segment lost 7 bases and the V segment lost 2 bases, leaving 17 bases of the junction unmatched. CDR1 is SNHLY and CDR2 is FYNNEI in the germline V gene. The CDR3 region has the DNA TGTGCCAGCAGTGAAAACGAGTGGGACAGGGAGGGTTTTGGTGGCTACACCTTC. Translated, it gives CASSENEWDREGFGGYTF.

The V gene is TRBV19, the J gene TRBJ1-1; TRBD1 might be the D (5 bases). The CDR3 runs 14 residues. Per germline, CDR1 LNHDA and CDR2 SQIVND (reference sequence). Trimming stripped 3 bases from V and 8 bases from J, with 16 bases between. CDR3 in DNA: TGTGCCAGTAGTATCACGATGACAGCTTCAGAAGCTTTCTTT. It specifies CASSITMTASEAFF.

This clone was detected once. V is TRBV12-3 or TRBV12-4 and J is TRBJ1-1, with 10 bases that match TRBD1. Germline trimming cut 11 bases from V and 4 bases from J; bases unmatched to any gene: 7. The CDR3 contains 13 residues. The CDR3 region has the DNA TGTGCCTCTACCTGGACAGGGGGCACTGAAGCTTTCTTT. Its translation: CASTWTGGTEAFF.

The gene calls are TRBV20-1 and TRBJ1-1, with D perhaps matching TRBD1 (5 bases). Trimming shortened V by 3 bases and J by 1 base, and 12 bases separated the two germline ends. The CDR3 loop spans 14 amino acids. CDR1 DFQATT and CDR2 SNEGSKA come from the germline V gene (reference sequence). The CDR3 loop reads CSASGGGWNTEAFF. CDR3 nucleotides: TGCAGTGCTAGTGGGGGGGGATGGAACACTGAAGCTTTCTTT.

V is TRBV11-2 and J is TRBJ2-1; TRBD2 matches at 12 bases. The CDR3 extends over 16 amino acids. Germline trimming cut 4 bases from V and 8 bases from J; bases unmatched to any gene: 9. CDR1 SGHAT and CDR2 FQNNGV come from the germline V gene. The CDR3 DNA reads as TGTGCCAGCAGCTCCCGGACTAGCGGGAAGGGGTATGAGCAGTTCTTC. Translated: CASSSRTSGKGYEQFF.

J is TRBJ1-2 and V is TRBV6-5, with D possibly TRBD1 on 5 matching bases. The CDR3 covers 13 residues. V lost 6 bases and J lost 6, with 14 bases in between. The V gene's germline CDR1 is MNHEY and CDR2 SVGAGI. The CDR3 sequence is CASRPGGFDGYTF. DNA for the CDR3: TGTGCCAGCAGACCGGGGGGGTTCGATGGCTACACCTTC.

The V and J genes are TRBV6-5 and TRBJ1-5, with D possibly TRBD1 on 5 matching bases. The CDR3 has 14 residues. The V end was cut by 6 bases, the J end by 4 bases, with 13 bases between. The germline CDR1 and CDR2 sequences are MNHEY and SVGAGI. DNA for the CDR3: TGTGCCAGCAGACCCCGACAGCTGAATCAGCCCCAGCATTTT. The encoded protein is CASRPRQLNQPQHF.

The chain links TRBV4-2 to TRBJ1-5; D may be TRBD1 (5 bases). The CDR3 is made up of 18 amino acids. Trimming removed 2 bases from V and 4 bases from J, with 21 bases in between. The germline V gene encodes CDR1 LGHNA and CDR2 YNFKEQ. This CDR3 is CASSQSFRGGRFNQPQHF. The CDR3 coding sequence is TGTGCCAGCAGCCAATCTTTTAGGGGCGGCCGATTTAATCAGCCCCAGCATTTT.

This chain links TRBV7-3 with TRBJ2-3; D is unresolved. This CDR3 has 17 amino acids. The V gene lost 4 bases and the J gene lost 1 base, with 18 bases spanning the gap. The germline CDR1 and CDR2 sequences are SGHTA and FQGTGA. The CDR3 loop is CASSSISTTVGTDTQYF. CDR3 DNA: TGTGCCAGCAGCTCCATTAGTACTACCGTGGGCACAGATACGCAGTATTTT.

The rearrangement links TRBV10-3 to TRBJ2-1, with 9 bases fitting TRBD1. The CDR3 length is 14 residues. Germline CDR1 and CDR2: ENHRY and SYGVKD. V lost 8 bases and J lost 9; bases outside the gene matches: 11. The CDR3 reads CAIGREQGAVEQFF. DNA for the CDR3: TGTGCCATCGGACGGGAACAGGGGGCCGTTGAGCAGTTCTTC.

The V gene is TRBV11-2, the J gene TRBJ2-7, with 11 bases identical to TRBD2. Germline V gene sequence: CDR1 SGHAT, CDR2 FQNNGV. CDR3 length: 15 amino acids. J gave up 6 bases and V 3 bases, and 7 bases lay outside the gene matches. CDR3 sequence reads: CASSFPGLAGGEQYF. The CDR3 DNA reads as TGTGCCAGCAGCTTCCCTGGACTAGCGGGTGGCGAGCAGTACTTC.

Only one count was recorded for this clone. This chain links TRBV7-2 with TRBJ2-5, with D tentatively TRBD1 (5 bases). There are 13 residues in the CDR3. V dropped 5 bases and J dropped 1 base, with 8 bases sitting between them. The V gene's germline CDR1 is SGHTA and CDR2 FQGNSA. CDR3 nucleotides: TGTGCCAGCAGCATAGACAGCCAAGAGACCCAGTACTTC. Translating it yields CASSIDSQETQYF. Full variable domain (outside the CDR3, taken from reference TRBV7-2 and TRBJ2-5): GAGVSQSPSNKVTEKGKDVELRCDPISGHTALYWYRQSLGQGLEFLIYFQGNSAPDKSGLPSDRFSAERTGGSVSTLTIQRTQQEDSAVYLCASSIDSQETQYFGPGTRLLVL.

This clone has only one observation. The V and J genes are TRBV18 and TRBJ1-2, with 7 bases identical to TRBD1. With 4 bases clipped from V and 8 bases from J, the junction kept 7 bases outside the gene matches. Germline CDR1 KGHSH, CDR2 LQKENI. The CDR3 contains 13 residues. The chain's CDR3 is CASSRTGLGGYTF. As DNA, the CDR3 is TGTGCCAGCTCACGGACAGGATTGGGCGGCTACACCTTC.

The chain couples TRBV4-1 to TRBJ2-1, with D perhaps TRBD2 (5 bases). The V end was cut by 2 bases, the J end by 5 bases, with 13 bases between. Germline V gives CDR1 MGHRA, CDR2 YSYEKL. The CDR3 has 15 residues. This CDR3 is CASSQPPTRDNEQFF. As DNA, the CDR3 is TGCGCCAGCAGCCAACCACCAACTAGAGACAATGAGCAGTTCTTC.

The chain combines TRBV30 with TRBJ1-2; the match to TRBD1 covers 7 bases. V lost 3 bases to trimming and J lost 0 bases; unmatched junction nucleotides: 4. Germline lookup yields CDR1 GTSNPN and CDR2 SVGIG (reference sequence). There are 14 residues in the CDR3. The CDR3 sequence is CAWRGDSSNYGYTF. The CDR3 nucleotides are TGTGCCTGGAGGGGGGACAGTTCTAACTATGGCTACACCTTC.

The rearrangement links TRBV7-9 to TRBJ2-1; TRBD2 matches at 7 bases. V dropped 1 base and J dropped 7; count of bases not matched to a gene: 10. In germline, CDR1 is SEHNR, CDR2 FQNEAQ (reference sequence). The CDR3 contains 16 residues. Here the CDR3 reads CASSLGEGSGWNEQFF. In DNA form, the CDR3 reads TGTGCCAGCAGCTTAGGGGAGGGATCCGGATGGAATGAGCAGTTCTTC. Full variable domain (outside the CDR3, taken from reference TRBV7-9 and TRBJ2-1): DTGVSQNPRHKITKRGQNVTFRCDPISEHNRLYWYRQTLGQGPEFLTYFQNEAQLEKSRLLSDRFSAERPKGSFSTLEIQRTEQGDSAMYLCASSLGEGSGWNEQFFGPGTRLTVL.

The rearrangement uses TRBV28 and TRBJ1-4; 9 nucleotides align to TRBD1. CDR3 size: 15 residues. The V and J ends lost 6 bases and 2 bases, in that order; junction bases with no gene match: 4. Germline V gene sequence: CDR1 MDHEN, CDR2 SYDVKM. CDR3 bases: TGTGCCAGCAGCCCACAGGGGGCTACTAATGAAAAACTGTTTTTT. Its protein is CASSPQGATNEKLFF.

As for this clone: The same CDR3 can be traced to other DNA sequences in this sample. The rearrangement uses TRBV7-2 and TRBJ1-1; TRBD1 might be the D (5 bases). Germline CDR1 reads SGHTA; CDR2 reads FQGNSA. V was clipped by 3 bases and J by 1 base, with 6 bases between them. The CDR3 contains 13 residues. CDR3 nucleotide sequence: TGTGCCAGCAGCTTGACAGAGAACACTGAAGCTTTCTTT. This sequence encodes CASSLTENTEAFF.

V gene TRBV5-4 combines with J gene TRBJ2-7; weak D call: TRBD1 (6 bases). In germline, CDR1 is SGHNT, CDR2 YYREEE (reference sequence). Trimming cost V 0 bases and J 3 bases, with 7 bases left between them. The CDR3 consists of 13 residues. CDR3 amino acids: CASSLDRVYEQYF. CDR3 bases: TGTGCCAGCAGCTTGGACAGGGTCTACGAGCAGTACTTC. The whole variable domain, filled in from reference TRBV5-4 and TRBJ2-7, reads ETGVTQSPTHLIKTRGQQVTLRCSSQSGHNTVSWYQQALGQGPQFIFQYYREEENGRGNFPPRFSGLQFPNYSSELNVNALELDDSALYLCASSLDRVYEQYFGPGTRLTVT.

The chain couples TRBV30 to TRBJ1-2; 8 positions match TRBD1. The CDR3 is 13 residues long. Germline V gene sequence: CDR1 GTSNPN, CDR2 SVGIG (reference sequence). Unmatched junction bases numbered 3, after V lost 5 bases and J lost 1 base. The CDR3 region has the DNA TGTGCCTGGTGGACAGGGAGTAACTATGGCTACACCTTC. Amino acid sequence: CAWWTGSNYGYTF.

The chain links TRBV6-6 to TRBJ2-1, with D possibly matching TRBD2 (5 bases). The CDR3 contains 13 residues. Germline assignment: CDR1 MNHNY and CDR2 SVGAGI (reference sequence). Trimming left V 8 bases short and J 1 base short, with 9 bases between. CDR3 coding DNA: TGTGCCAGCGCGAGGGCTTCCTACAATGAGCAGTTCTTC. Its translation: CASARASYNEQFF.

This sequence joins TRBV9 and TRBJ2-7; 8 bases fit TRBD2. The CDR3 consists of 14 residues. J was trimmed by 7 bases and V by 2 bases; bases with no gene match: 8. From germline, CDR1 is SGDLS and CDR2 YYNGEE. The CDR3: CASSVNSGIGEQYF. CDR3 DNA sequence: TGTGCCAGCAGCGTCAATAGCGGGATTGGAGAGCAGTACTTC.

The chain links TRBV7-9 to TRBJ1-1; weak D call: TRBD1 (6 bases). There are 14 residues in the CDR3. Trimming left V 4 bases short and J 5 bases short, with 14 bases between. Germline V gene lookup returns CDR1 SEHNR and CDR2 FQNEAQ (reference sequence). The CDR3: CASSSGGGHTEAFF. CDR3 DNA sequence: TGTGCCAGCAGCTCCGGCGGGGGGCATACTGAAGCTTTCTTT.

The chain uses TRBV5-1 and TRBJ1-4, with D possibly matching TRBD1 (5 bases). From germline, CDR1 is SGHRS and CDR2 YFSETQ. The CDR3 has 14 residues. V was clipped by 1 base and J by 8 bases, with 12 bases between them. The CDR3 region has the DNA TGCGCCAGCAGCTTGCAGGGAGGGAGCGAAAAACTGTTTTTT. Translating it yields CASSLQGGSEKLFF.

J is TRBJ2-7 and V is TRBV11-2, with 11 positions matching TRBD2. Trimming at V came to 5 bases and at J to 7 bases, leaving 10 bases not matched to a gene. The germline CDR1 and CDR2 sequences are SGHAT and FQNNGV. This CDR3 comprises 15 residues. The CDR3 sequence is CASSAQLAGVGEQYF. CDR3 in DNA: TGTGCCAGCAGCGCACAACTAGCGGGAGTAGGTGAGCAGTACTTC.

A single count supports this clone. V and J are TRBV4-1 and TRBJ1-1; D uncertain. This CDR3 has 14 amino acids. Trimming shortened V by 1 base and J by 3 bases, and 9 bases separated the two germline ends. Germline V gives CDR1 MGHRA, CDR2 YSYEKL. CDR3 nucleotides: TGCGCCAGCAGCCAAGGTACCGGGTACACTGAAGCTTTCTTT. Translated: CASSQGTGYTEAFF.